This T cell receptor beta chain was recorded in a study of blood T cell repertoires in COVID-19. The wider study: Samples representing acute and convalescent COVID-19 were sourced from the United States, Italy and Spain. PBMCs, B-cell-depleted T cells, or T cells were the source of the cDNA or gDNA that made up the material.

In the authors' methods: The assay estimated nucleated cells by amplifying reference gene primers. Assay: immunoSEQ multiplex PCR; the TCRdb copy retains only in-frame clones and omits some. V and J calls and clone size are copied from that table; D and trimming were computed from the DNA. This sample has a few hundred thousand clones, with around 82% found just once. The CDR3 runs to 15 residues. Germline assignment: CDR1 MGHDK and CDR2 SYGVNS. Germline trimming cut 3 bases from V and 5 bases from J; bases unmatched to any gene: 5. The TCR comes from a woman aged 25 to 39 who had recovered from COVID-19. Source material: peripheral blood. The chain links TRBV25-1 to TRBJ2-2; 8 bases are shared with TRBD1. The CDR3 region has the DNA TGTGCCAGCAGTGATCGGACAGGGATGACCGGGGAGCTGTTTTTT. Its translation is CASSDRTGMTGELFF.